This T cell receptor beta chain was identified in a study of blood T cell repertoires in COVID-19. Whole-study context: Acute and convalescent COVID-19 samples came from the United States, Italy and Spain. T cells, B-cell-depleted T cells, or PBMCs provided the cDNA or gDNA that served as material.

Under the authors' procedure: Estimated nucleated cell counts came from reference gene primer amplification. Using immunoSEQ multiplex PCR, the repertoire was profiled, and TCRdb retains in-frame clones only, with some absent. The DNA was the basis for D and trimming; V, J and clone size are from that table. Among some 80,000 clones listed, roughly 86% were seen once. Trimming removed 4 bases from V and 5 bases from J; junction bases left unmatched: 5. The CDR3 extends over 16 amino acids. The germline V gene has CDR1 SGDLS and CDR2 YYNGEE. The clonotype was recovered from a man aged 50-60 years with active or convalescent COVID-19. The chain employs TRBV9 and TRBJ2-3; the match to TRBD2 covers 15 bases. Sequenced: peripheral blood. The CDR3 here is CASSLGTSGGIDTQYF. The DNA of the CDR3 is TGTGCCAGCAGCTTGGGGACTAGCGGGGGGATAGATACGCAGTATTTT. The full variable domain, with the rest looked up from reference TRBV9 and TRBJ2-3, is DSGVTQTPKHLITATGQRVTLRCSPRSGDLSVYWYQQSLDQGLQFLIQYYNGEERAKGNILERFSAQQFPDLHSELNLSSLELGDSALYFCASSLGTSGGIDTQYFGPGTRLTVL.